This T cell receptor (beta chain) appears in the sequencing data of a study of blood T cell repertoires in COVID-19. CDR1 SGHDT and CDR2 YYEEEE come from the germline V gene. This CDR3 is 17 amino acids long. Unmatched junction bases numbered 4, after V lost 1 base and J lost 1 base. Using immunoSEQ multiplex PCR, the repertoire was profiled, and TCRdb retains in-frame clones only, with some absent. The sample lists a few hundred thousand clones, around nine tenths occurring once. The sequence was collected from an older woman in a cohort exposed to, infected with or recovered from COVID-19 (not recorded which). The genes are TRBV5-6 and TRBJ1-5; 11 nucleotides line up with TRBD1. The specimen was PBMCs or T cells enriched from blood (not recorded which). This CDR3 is CASSLRGTGGSNQPQHF. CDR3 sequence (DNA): TGTGCCAGCAGCTTGCGGGGGACAGGGGGGAGCAATCAGCCCCAGCATTTT.